What follows describes a single T cell receptor (beta chain). What it binds is not known. The CDR3 contains 13 residues. The V gene lost 3 bases and the J gene lost 10 bases, with 10 bases spanning the gap. This specimen belongs to a study of T cell responses to AZD1222 COVID-19 vaccine. Study-wide points: It should be noted that donors were predominantly white British and more often female, and clonal diversity was possibly underestimated. Repertoire collection took place solely once the T cell response had peaked.

The method was immunoSEQ multiplex PCR; TCRdb's version includes in-frame clones alone and lacks a portion of them. The sample includes about 140,000 clones, 80% to 90% seen only once; the top ten take about 1.5%. The chain combines TRBV12-3 or TRBV12-4 with TRBJ1-6; D may be TRBD1 (5 bases). Material: peripheral blood, obtained on day 0 of AZD1222 vaccination. The clonotype comes from an adult in good health. This CDR3 is CASSFAGGSPLHF. The DNA of the CDR3 is TGTGCCAGCAGTTTTGCCGGGGGATCACCCCTCCACTTT.